The source of this T cell receptor (beta chain) is a study of blood T cell repertoires in COVID-19. Overall study context: Samples of COVID-19 (acute and convalescent) were obtained from the United States, Italy and Spain. PBMCs, B-cell-depleted T cells, or T cells provided the cDNA or gDNA that made up the material.

Authors' data handling: Nucleated cell number was recorded as an estimate derived from reference gene primer amplification. Clones were sequenced by immunoSEQ multiplex PCR, and TCRdb holds only the in-frame ones, with some missing. V and J calls and clone size follow that table, whereas D and trimming were derived from the DNA. The sample lists 95,000 to 150,000 clones, 75% to 85% occurring once. Germline CDR1 SGHTA, CDR2 FQGNSA. The length of the CDR3 is 16 residues. The V end was cut by 1 base, the J end by 0 bases, with 9 bases between. The receptor's source is a human donor in a cohort sampled during active COVID-19. The rearrangement joins TRBV7-2 to TRBJ1-4; D gene unclear. The sample comprised peripheral blood. The DNA of the CDR3 is TGTGCCAGCAGCTTAGTTGGAGTGTCAACTAATGAAAAACTGTTTTTT. Its protein product is CASSLVGVSTNEKLFF.